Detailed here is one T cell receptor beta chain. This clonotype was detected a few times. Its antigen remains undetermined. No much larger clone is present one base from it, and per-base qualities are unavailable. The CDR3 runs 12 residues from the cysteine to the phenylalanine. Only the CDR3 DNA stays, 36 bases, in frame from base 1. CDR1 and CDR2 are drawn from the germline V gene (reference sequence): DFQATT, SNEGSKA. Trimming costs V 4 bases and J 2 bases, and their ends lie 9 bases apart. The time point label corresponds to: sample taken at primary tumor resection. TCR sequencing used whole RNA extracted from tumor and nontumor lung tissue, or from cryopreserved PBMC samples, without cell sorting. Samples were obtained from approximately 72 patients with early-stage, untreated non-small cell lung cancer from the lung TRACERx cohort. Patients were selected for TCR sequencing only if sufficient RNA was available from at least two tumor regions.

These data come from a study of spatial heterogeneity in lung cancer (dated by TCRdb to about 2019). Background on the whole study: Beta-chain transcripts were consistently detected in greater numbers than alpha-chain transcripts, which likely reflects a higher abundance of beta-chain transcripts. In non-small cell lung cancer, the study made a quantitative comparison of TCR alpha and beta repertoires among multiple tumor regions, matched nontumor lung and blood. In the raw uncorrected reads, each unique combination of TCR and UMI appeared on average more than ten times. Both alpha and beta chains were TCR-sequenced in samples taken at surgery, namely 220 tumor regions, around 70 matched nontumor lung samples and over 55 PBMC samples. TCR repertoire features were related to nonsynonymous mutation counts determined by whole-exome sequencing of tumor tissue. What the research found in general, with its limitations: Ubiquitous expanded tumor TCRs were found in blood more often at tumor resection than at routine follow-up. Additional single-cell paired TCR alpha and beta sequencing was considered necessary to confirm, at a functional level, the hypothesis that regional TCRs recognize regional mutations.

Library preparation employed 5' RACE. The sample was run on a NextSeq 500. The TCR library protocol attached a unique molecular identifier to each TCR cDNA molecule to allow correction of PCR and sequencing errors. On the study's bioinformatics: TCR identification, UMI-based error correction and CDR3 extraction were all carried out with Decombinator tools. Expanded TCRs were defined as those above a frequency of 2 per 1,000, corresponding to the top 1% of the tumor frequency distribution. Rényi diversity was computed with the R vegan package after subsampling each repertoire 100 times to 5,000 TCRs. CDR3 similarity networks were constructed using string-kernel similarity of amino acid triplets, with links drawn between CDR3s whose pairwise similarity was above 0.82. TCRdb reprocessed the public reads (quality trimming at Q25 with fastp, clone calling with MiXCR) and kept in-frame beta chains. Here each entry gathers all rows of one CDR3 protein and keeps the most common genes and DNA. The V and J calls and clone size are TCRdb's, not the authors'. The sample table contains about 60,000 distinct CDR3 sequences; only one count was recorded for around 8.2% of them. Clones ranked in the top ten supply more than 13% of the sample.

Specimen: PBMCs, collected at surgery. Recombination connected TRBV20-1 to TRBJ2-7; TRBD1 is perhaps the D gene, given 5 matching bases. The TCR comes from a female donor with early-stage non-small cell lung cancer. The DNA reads TGCAGTGCTAATCTGGACACCTACGAGCAGTACTTC. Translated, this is CSANLDTYEQYF.